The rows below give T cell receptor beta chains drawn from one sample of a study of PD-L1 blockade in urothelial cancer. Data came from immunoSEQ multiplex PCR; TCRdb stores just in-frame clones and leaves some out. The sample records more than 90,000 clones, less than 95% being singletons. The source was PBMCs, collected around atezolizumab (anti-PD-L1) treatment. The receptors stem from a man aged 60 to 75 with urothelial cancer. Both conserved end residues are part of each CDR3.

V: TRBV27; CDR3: CASSSNRGSTDTQYF
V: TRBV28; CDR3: CASRSGGWDEKLFF
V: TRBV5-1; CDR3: CASSLAQTYEQYF
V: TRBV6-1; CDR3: CASREGSVRTEAFF
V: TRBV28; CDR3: CASSLGQTNIQYF
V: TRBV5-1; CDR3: CASSQDRGEKLFF
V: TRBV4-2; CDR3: CASSQDGTGEEPDTQYF
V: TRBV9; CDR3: CASSYDREMDEAFF
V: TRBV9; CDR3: CASSGGGTGGDEQFF
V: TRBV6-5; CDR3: CASSYSQEGTHYTQYF
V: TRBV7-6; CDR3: CASSPRWGGGETQYF
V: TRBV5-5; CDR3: CASSLRGQGAGEQYF
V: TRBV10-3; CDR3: CAISGNSNQPQHF
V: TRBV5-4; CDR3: CASSRRQDQETQYF
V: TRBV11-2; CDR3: CASSLDPGGRGDEQFF
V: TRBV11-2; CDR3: CASSLVGGGRDTQYF
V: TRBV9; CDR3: CASSIQYSTDTQYF
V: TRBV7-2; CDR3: CASSHGLARGEQFF
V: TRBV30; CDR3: CAWSVRGQGLGEQYF
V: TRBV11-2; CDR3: CASNGLTAGETGELFF
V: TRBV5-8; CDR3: CASSLGLAGGETQYF
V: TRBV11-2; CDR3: CASSLAVSGGFGETQYF